This passage covers 4 T cell receptor beta chains from one sample sequenced in a study of PD-1 blockade in classical Hodgkin lymphoma. TCRdb's copy holds only in-frame clones and misses some; the assay was immunoSEQ multiplex PCR. In the table there are 70,000 or so clones, nearly 95% of which are singletons. Time point: newly diagnosed, previously untreated cHL patient sample. The specimen sequenced was peripheral blood mononuclear cells (PBMCs). The origin of the receptors is a human donor with classical Hodgkin lymphoma.

The genes are TRBV7-9 and TRBJ2-7, with D possibly TRBD2 on 6 matching bases. This CDR3 spans 14 amino acids. Germline assignment: CDR1 SEHNR and CDR2 FQNEAQ (reference sequence). V lost 1 base, J lost 3 bases, and 10 bases lay in between. CDR3 in amino acids: CASSLGAGFYEQYF. CDR3 nucleotide sequence: TGTGCCAGCAGCTTAGGGGCGGGGTTCTACGAGCAGTACTTC.

The chain uses TRBV7-3 and TRBJ2-5; 7 nucleotides line up with TRBD2. CDR1 is SGHTA, CDR2 FQGTGA, per germline. The CDR3 length is 14 residues. V shed 6 bases and J 5 bases; nucleotides not matched to a gene: 9. The CDR3 DNA reads TGTGCCAGCAGTTCGGGGGTACTAGCGGAGACCCAGTACTTC. This translates into CASSSGVLAETQYF.

The chain combines TRBV4-1 with TRBJ2-6, with D maybe TRBD1 (6 bases). The CDR3 has 13 amino acids. The V end was cut by 8 bases, the J end by 2 bases, with 7 bases between. Germline CDR1 is MGHRA and CDR2 is YSYEKL. The CDR3 region is CASGQPGANVLTF. Written as DNA, the CDR3 is TGCGCCAGCGGACAGCCTGGGGCCAACGTCCTGACTTTC.

The gene calls are TRBV30 and TRBJ2-2, with no clear D. V lost 5 bases to trimming and J lost 5 bases, with 15 bases between them. The CDR3 loop spans 14 amino acids. CDR1 is GTSNPN and CDR2 is SVGIG in the germline V gene (reference sequence). The DNA for the CDR3 is TGTGCCTGGGTCCTGAAGGGTCCTACCGGGGAGCTGTTTTTT. The encoded protein is CAWVLKGPTGELFF.